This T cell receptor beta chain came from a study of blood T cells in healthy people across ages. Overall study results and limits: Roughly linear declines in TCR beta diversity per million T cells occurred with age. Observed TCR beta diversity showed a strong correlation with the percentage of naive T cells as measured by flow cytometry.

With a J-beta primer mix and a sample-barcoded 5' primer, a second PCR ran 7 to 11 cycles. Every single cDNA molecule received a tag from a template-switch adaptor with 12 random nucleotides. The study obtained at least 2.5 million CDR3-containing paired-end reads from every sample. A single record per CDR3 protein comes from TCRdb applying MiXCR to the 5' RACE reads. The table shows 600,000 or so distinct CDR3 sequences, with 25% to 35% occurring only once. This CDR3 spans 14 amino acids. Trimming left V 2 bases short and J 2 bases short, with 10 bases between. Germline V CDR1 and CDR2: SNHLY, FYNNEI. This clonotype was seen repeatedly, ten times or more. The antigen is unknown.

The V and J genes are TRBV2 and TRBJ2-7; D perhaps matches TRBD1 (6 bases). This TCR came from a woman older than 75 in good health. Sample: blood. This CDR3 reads CASSETQGTYEQYF. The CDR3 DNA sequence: TGTGCCAGCAGTGAAACGCAGGGGACCTACGAGCAGTACTTC. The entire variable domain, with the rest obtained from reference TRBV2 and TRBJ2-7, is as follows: EPEVTQTPSHQVTQMGQEVILRCVPISNHLYFYWYRQILGQKVEFLVSFYNNEISEKSEIFDDQFSVERPDGSNFTLKIRSTKLEDSAMYFCASSETQGTYEQYFGPGTRLTVT.